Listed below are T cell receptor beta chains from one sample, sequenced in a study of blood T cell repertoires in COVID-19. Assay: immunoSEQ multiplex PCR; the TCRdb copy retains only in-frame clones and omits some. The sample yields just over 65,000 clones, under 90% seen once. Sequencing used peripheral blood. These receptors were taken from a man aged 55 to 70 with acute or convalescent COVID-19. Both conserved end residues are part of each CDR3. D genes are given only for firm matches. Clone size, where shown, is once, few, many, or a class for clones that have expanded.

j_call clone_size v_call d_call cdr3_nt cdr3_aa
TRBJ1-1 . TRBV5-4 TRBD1 TGTGCCAGCAGCTTGGGACAGGGATCGGCTTTCTTT CASSLGQGSAFF
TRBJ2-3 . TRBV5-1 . TGCGCCAGCAGCTTGTTTCTAGGGGGAACAGATACGCAGTATTTT CASSLFLGGTDTQYF
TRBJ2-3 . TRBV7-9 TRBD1 TGTGCCAGCAGCTCGACAGGGGCCGATGATACGCAGTATTTT CASSSTGADDTQYF
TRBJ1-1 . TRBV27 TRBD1 TGTGCCAGCAGTAGAAACAGGGGGCGAGGCACTGAAGCTTTCTTT CASSRNRGRGTEAFF
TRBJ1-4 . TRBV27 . TGTGCCAGCAGTCCTAGGGTCAGGGTTCGTGAAAAACTGTTTTTT CASSPRVRVREKLFF
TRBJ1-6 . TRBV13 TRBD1 TGTGCCAGCAGCTTGACAGGGTTCAGTTCACCCCTCCACTTT CASSLTGFSSPLHF
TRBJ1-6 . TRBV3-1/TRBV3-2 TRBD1 TGTGCCAGCAGCCAGGGTGGGACAGGGATTAATTCACCCCTCCACTTT CASSQGGTGINSPLHF
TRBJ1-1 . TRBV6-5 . TGTGCCAGCAGTTACAGTACAGGAGCGAACACTGAAGCTTTCTTT CASSYSTGANTEAFF
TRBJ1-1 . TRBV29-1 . TGCAGCGTTGAAGATAGAAGGGGGATCATGGGCACTGAAGCTTTCTTT CSVEDRRGIMGTEAFF
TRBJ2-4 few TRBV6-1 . TGTGCCAGCAGTGAAGCGCGGGACTTGCTTCAGTACTTC CASSEARDLLQYF
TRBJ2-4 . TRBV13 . TGTGCCAGCAGCTTTGACAGGGAGGACATTCAGTACTTC CASSFDREDIQYF
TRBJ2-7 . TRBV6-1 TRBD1 TGTGCCAGCAGTGAAAGCCTGAAGACAGGGGGCCGGTACTTC CASSESLKTGGRYF
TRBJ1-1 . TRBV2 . TGTGCCAGCAGTTACCTCCGTGCAGGGAACACTGAAGCTTTCTTT CASSYLRAGNTEAFF
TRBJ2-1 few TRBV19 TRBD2 TGTGCCAGTAAAAGCTTGTGGAGCGGGGGGAATACTAACAATGAGCAGTTCTTC CASKSLWSGGNTNNEQFF